These T cell receptor beta chains were read from a single sample in a study of OX40 agonist ivuxolimab in advanced cancers. Generated by immunoSEQ multiplex PCR, the TCRdb table keeps only in-frame clones and is missing some. This sample has 100,000 to 150,000 clones, with 80% to 95% found just once. The sample consisted of CD4+ or CD8+ T cells sorted from blood, taken in a trial of the OX40 agonist ivuxolimab. These receptors all come from an adult with an advanced solid tumor such as melanoma, head and neck, liver or kidney cancer. The CDR3 runs from the conserved cysteine through the conserved F or W. D genes are given only for firm matches. Size is stated for part of the rows, as once, few or many counts, or as a class when the clone is expanded.

>TRBV5-1|once|TRBD1|TRBJ2-7|14
CASSRGQGGYEQYF
TGCGCCAGCAGCAGGGGACAGGGGGGCTACGAGCAGTACTTC
>TRBV18|NA|NA|TRBJ2-7|12
CASSPDLYEQYF
TGTGCCAGCTCCCCGGACCTATACGAGCAGTACTTC
>TRBV7-3|once|TRBD1|TRBJ1-1|16
CASSLIGQGGGTEAFF
TGTGCCAGCAGCTTAATTGGACAGGGTGGGGGCACTGAAGCTTTCTTT
>TRBV5-1|NA|TRBD1|TRBJ2-3|15
CASSPGTGSTDTQYF
TGCGCCAGCAGCCCAGGGACAGGTAGCACAGATACGCAGTATTTT
>TRBV20-1|NA|NA|TRBJ1-1|11
CSAPENTEAFF
TGCAGTGCTCCGGAGAACACTGAAGCTTTCTTT
>TRBV27|NA|NA|TRBJ2-3|15
CASSPRGSRTDTQYF
TGTGCCAGCAGTCCACGCGGGTCCCGCACAGATACGCAGTATTTT
>TRBV27|NA|NA|TRBJ2-7|14
CASSLWEQHYEQYF
TGTGCCAGCAGTTTGTGGGAACAGCACTACGAGCAGTACTTC
>TRBV11-2|NA|TRBD2|TRBJ2-3|19
CASSLGSGRADGRADTQYF
TGTGCCAGCAGCTTGGGTAGCGGGAGGGCTGACGGAAGGGCAGATACGCAGTATTTT
>TRBV5-1|NA|NA|TRBJ1-1|13
CASSVDSYTEAFF
TGCGCCAGCAGCGTGGACAGTTACACTGAAGCTTTCTTT
>TRBV5-1|NA|TRBD2|TRBJ2-7|18
CASSQPGLAGGYSYEQYF
TGCGCCAGCAGCCAACCGGGACTAGCGGGAGGATACTCCTACGAGCAGTACTTC
>TRBV2|NA|NA|TRBJ2-1|12
CASSPSDNEQFF
TGTGCCAGCAGTCCTAGTGACAATGAGCAGTTCTTC
>TRBV6-1|NA|NA|TRBJ2-5|15
CASSGGRSGGETQYF
TGTGCCAGCAGTGGTGGAAGGTCAGGCGGAGAGACCCAGTACTTC
>TRBV6-1|NA|NA|TRBJ1-1|12
CASGDVNTEAFF
TGTGCCAGCGGAGACGTGAACACTGAAGCTTTCTTT
>TRBV7-9|NA|NA|TRBJ2-3|17
CASSLGGVFDSTDTQYF
TGTGCCAGCAGCTTAGGAGGAGTATTTGATAGCACAGATACGCAGTATTTT
>TRBV6-4|NA|TRBD2|TRBJ2-1|15
CASSDSGLEYNEQFF
TGTGCCAGCAGTGACTCGGGACTAGAGTACAATGAGCAGTTCTTC
>TRBV30|NA|NA|TRBJ2-2|13
CALNSANTGELFF
TGTGCCTTGAATAGCGCGAACACCGGGGAGCTGTTTTTT
>TRBV30|NA|NA|TRBJ1-5|13
CAWSVRDDQPQHF
TGTGCCTGGAGTGTAAGGGATGATCAGCCCCAGCATTTT
>TRBV6-6|NA|NA|TRBJ1-1|13
CASSPLMNTEAFF
TGTGCCAGCAGTCCGTTGATGAACACTGAAGCTTTCTTT
>TRBV7-8|NA|NA|TRBJ2-2|14
CASSWNRVPGELFF
TGTGCCAGCAGCTGGAACAGGGTACCCGGGGAGCTGTTTTTT
>TRBV6-1|few|NA|TRBJ2-5|15
CAGAALEGDVETQYF
TGTGCCGGCGCAGCCCTCGAGGGGGATGTTGAGACCCAGTACTTC
>TRBV28|NA|NA|TRBJ2-7|14
CASSDPGTSYEQYF
TGTGCCAGCTCGGACCCGGGCACGTCCTACGAGCAGTACTTC
>TRBV7-7|NA|NA|TRBJ2-5|14
CASSQAAGQETQYF
TGTGCTAGCAGCCAGGCGGCAGGTCAAGAGACCCAGTACTTC
>TRBV5-6|NA|NA|TRBJ2-5|16
CASSPPQAGTEETQYF
TGTGCCAGCAGCCCGCCCCAGGCAGGGACGGAAGAGACCCAGTACTTC
>TRBV15|NA|NA|TRBJ2-2|15
CATSIGGPNTGELFF
TGTGCCACCAGCATTGGAGGGCCGAACACCGGGGAGCTGTTTTTT
>TRBV7-9|few|TRBD1|TRBJ1-2|13
CASSLRQGGGYTF
TGTGCCAGCAGCCTGCGACAGGGCGGGGGCTACACCTTC
>TRBV11-2|few|NA|TRBJ2-3|15
CASSPSVVRTDTQYF
TGTGCCAGCAGCCCCTCGGTGGTGCGCACAGATACGCAGTATTTT
>TRBV28|NA|NA|TRBJ2-7|19
CASSLPGSGSAILTYEQYF
TGTGCCAGCAGTTTACCGGGTAGCGGCTCCGCTATTCTAACCTACGAGCAGTACTTC
>TRBV2|once|NA|TRBJ2-6|14
CASEGRSGANVLTF
TGTGCCAGTGAGGGGAGGTCTGGGGCCAACGTCCTGACTTTC
>TRBV28|NA|TRBD2|TRBJ2-2|15
CASSSLAGGVGELFF
TGTGCCAGCAGCTCGTTAGCGGGAGGGGTCGGGGAGCTGTTTTTT
>TRBV6-1|NA|NA|TRBJ1-2|13
CASSTSVGYGYTF
NA
>TRBV28|NA|TRBD2|TRBJ2-2|15
CASSFPLAGSGELFF
TGTGCCAGCAGTTTCCCTCTAGCGGGAAGCGGGGAGCTGTTTTTT
>TRBV11-2|NA|NA|TRBJ2-3|16
CASSRVLAAGTDTQYF
TGTGCCAGCAGCCGGGTTTTAGCGGCAGGCACAGATACGCAGTATTTT
>TRBV2|NA|TRBD1|TRBJ2-3|17
CASSWGKDRGYRGPQYF
TGTGCCAGCAGCTGGGGGAAAGACAGGGGCTATCGTGGTCCGCAGTATTTT
>TRBV18|NA|TRBD2|TRBJ2-1|12
CASSPRGDEQFF
TGTGCCAGCTCACCTCGGGGGGATGAGCAGTTCTTC
>TRBV6-5|NA|TRBD1|TRBJ2-7|16
CASSSSRRQGSYEQYF
TGTGCCAGCAGTTCAAGTCGGCGACAGGGATCCTACGAGCAGTACTTC
>TRBV9|NA|NA|TRBJ2-3|13
CASSKTSFDTQYF
TGTGCCAGCAGCAAAACTAGTTTCGATACGCAGTATTTT
>TRBV7-9|NA|NA|TRBJ2-3|15
CASSWGRTSTDTQYF
TGTGCCAGCAGCTGGGGCCGGACTAGCACAGATACGCAGTATTTT
>TRBV4-1|NA|NA|TRBJ2-2|14
CACQGRPGTGELFF
TGCGCCTGTCAAGGGAGACCGGGAACCGGGGAGCTGTTTTTT
>TRBV7-9|NA|NA|TRBJ2-1|15
CASSLGGFTYNEQFF
TGTGCCAGCAGCTTAGGAGGGTTCACCTACAATGAGCAGTTCTTC
>TRBV14|NA|TRBD2|TRBJ2-7|16
CASSQGLAGGGYEQYF
TGTGCCAGCAGCCAAGGACTAGCGGGAGGTGGCTACGAGCAGTACTTC
>TRBV28|NA|TRBD1|TRBJ1-2|14
CASSLPTGGPGYTF
TGTGCCAGCAGTTTGCCCACAGGGGGCCCTGGCTACACCTTC
>TRBV28|NA|TRBD1|TRBJ1-2|12
CASGQGPYGYTF
TGTGCCAGCGGACAGGGCCCCTATGGCTACACCTTC
>TRBV28|NA|NA|TRBJ2-5|15
CASSTPPGLLGTQYF
TGTGCCAGCAGTACCCCCCCGGGACTCTTGGGGACCCAGTACTTC
>TRBV5-5|NA|NA|TRBJ2-7|15
CASSLGATSSYEQYF
TGTGCCAGCAGCTTGGGCGCTACTAGCTCCTACGAGCAGTACTTC